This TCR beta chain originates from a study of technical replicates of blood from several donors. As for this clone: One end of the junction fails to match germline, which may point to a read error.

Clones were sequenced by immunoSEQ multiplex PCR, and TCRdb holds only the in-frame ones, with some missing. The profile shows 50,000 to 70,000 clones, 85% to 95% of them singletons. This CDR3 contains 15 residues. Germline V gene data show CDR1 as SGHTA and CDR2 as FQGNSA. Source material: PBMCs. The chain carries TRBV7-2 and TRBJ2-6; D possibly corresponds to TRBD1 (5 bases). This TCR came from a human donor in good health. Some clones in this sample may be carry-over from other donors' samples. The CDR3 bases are TGTGCTAGCAGCTTAAGGGGATCCGGGGCCAACGTCCTGACTTTC. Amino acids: CASSLRGSGANVLTF.